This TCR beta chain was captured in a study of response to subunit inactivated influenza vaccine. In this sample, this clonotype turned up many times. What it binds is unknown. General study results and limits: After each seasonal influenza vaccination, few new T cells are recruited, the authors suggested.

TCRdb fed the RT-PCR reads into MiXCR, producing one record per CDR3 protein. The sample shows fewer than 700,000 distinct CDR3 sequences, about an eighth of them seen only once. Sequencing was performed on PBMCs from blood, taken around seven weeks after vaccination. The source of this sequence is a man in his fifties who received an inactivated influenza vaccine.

The CDR3 nucleotides are TGCGCCAGCAGCTTGGTTATGGGGCCTACAACTAATGAAAAACTGTTTTTT. Translating gives CASSLVMGPTTNEKLFF. The chain combines TRBV5-1 with TRBJ1-4; maybe TRBD1 (5 bases). The ends were cut back, 0 bases at V and 0 bases at J, with 12 bases in the middle. The CDR3 consists of 17 residues. Germline lookup yields CDR1 SGHRS and CDR2 YFSETQ.